Shown below are 15 T cell receptor beta chains from a single sample sequenced in a study of CD8 T cells in ankylosing spondylitis. Study results and limitations: Seemingly distinctive of ankylosing spondylitis blood was a TCR beta motif formed by eight highly homologous variants.

From the 5' RACE reads, TCRdb called clonotypes with MiXCR, one entry per CDR3 protein. In the table there are about 500,000 distinct CDR3 sequences, 5.3% of which are singletons. Their antigens are not known. Sequencing was carried out using blood, either unsorted or a sorted T cell fraction (not recorded which). All receptors come from a male donor with ankylosing spondylitis.

The rearrangement uses TRBV4-3 and TRBJ2-7; no clear D gene. In germline, CDR1 is LGHNA, CDR2 YSLEER. With 0 bases removed from V and 6 bases from J, the gap between germline ends came to 12 bases. The CDR3 is 14 amino acids. The CDR3 bases are TGCGCCAGCAGCCAAGAGGGGTACTTGGGCGAGCAGTACTTC. Its translation is CASSQEGYLGEQYF.

This clonotype was detected many times. V and J are TRBV10-3 and TRBJ2-2; weak D call: TRBD1 (6 bases). Trimming stripped 6 bases from V and 3 bases from J, with 14 bases between. The CDR3 runs 15 residues. CDR1 ENHRY and CDR2 SYGVKD come from the germline V gene. The CDR3 bases are TGTGCCATCAGGCACAGGGAATTGGACACCGGGGAGCTGTTTTTT. This encodes CAIRHRELDTGELFF.

This clonotype was counted ten times or more. This chain's CDR3 is CASSYSVGDVGGEQFF. The CDR3 bases are TGTGCCAGCAGTTACTCCGTCGGGGACGTTGGTGGTGAGCAGTTCTTC. This sequence joins TRBV6-2 or TRBV6-3 and TRBJ2-1; perhaps D is TRBD1 or TRBD2 (5 bases each). CDR1 MNHEY and CDR2 SVGEGT come from the germline V gene. V gave up 0 bases and J gave up 9 bases, with 18 bases separating them. This CDR3 is 16 amino acids long.

In this sample, this clonotype turned up many times. The chain employs TRBV7-9 and TRBJ2-1; 11 bases are a match to TRBD2. The trim removed 5 bases at V and 7 bases at J, leaving 4 bases unmatched. The CDR3 contains 14 residues. Germline loops: CDR1 SEHNR, CDR2 FQNEAQ (reference sequence). CDR3 sequence: CASSPGTSGNEQFF. The CDR3 coding sequence is TGTGCCAGCAGCCCCGGGACTAGCGGAAATGAGCAGTTCTTC. The complete variable domain, with remaining parts taken from reference TRBV7-9 and TRBJ2-1, reads DTGVSQNPRHKITKRGQNVTFRCDPISEHNRLYWYRQTLGQGPEFLTYFQNEAQLEKSRLLSDRFSAERPKGSFSTLEIQRTEQGDSAMYLCASSPGTSGNEQFFGPGTRLTVL.

This clonotype has at least ten counts. V gene TRBV12-5 combines with J gene TRBJ2-1, with 9 nucleotides matching TRBD1. Unmatched junction bases numbered 9, after V lost 1 base and J lost 8 bases. Looked up from germline, CDR1 is LGHNT and CDR2 is FRNRAP. The CDR3 covers 16 residues. The CDR3 coding sequence is TGTGCTAGTGGTTTGGAACCGGGACAGGGTATCGATGAGCAGTTCTTC. It codes for CASGLEPGQGIDEQFF.

This clonotype was detected ten times or more. The chain joins TRBV28 to TRBJ1-2; the D gene is possibly TRBD1 (5 bases). The V gene's germline CDR1 is MDHEN and CDR2 SYDVKM. This CDR3 region has 12 residues. Trimming removed 8 bases at V and 4 bases at J, with 11 bases between. The chain's CDR3 is CASSIQGYGYTF. For the CDR3, the DNA is TGTGCCAGCTCAATTCAGGGCTATGGCTACACCTTC.

This clonotype was observed many times. The genes are TRBV5-6 and TRBJ1-5; weak D call: TRBD1 (6 bases). The CDR3 runs to 14 residues. CDR1 is SGHDT and CDR2 is YYEEEE in the germline V gene. V was trimmed by 2 bases and J by 4 bases, leaving 10 bases between them. The CDR3 sequence is CASSFKGGNQPQHF. CDR3 DNA: TGTGCCAGCAGCTTCAAAGGGGGGAATCAGCCCCAGCATTTT.

The sample holds a few counts of this clonotype. The gene calls are TRBV7-8 and TRBJ1-5, with unresolved D. CDR1 is SGHVS and CDR2 is FQNEAQ in the germline V gene. Between the trimmed V and J ends, which lost 5 bases and 4 bases, there was a span of 6 bases. This CDR3 has 12 residues. The CDR3 DNA is TGTGCCAGCAGCGACGCGAATCAGCCCCAGCATTTT. Encoded protein: CASSDANQPQHF.

V usage is TRBV20-1 and J usage is TRBJ2-7; D unclear. The CDR3 totals 14 residues. Germline V gives CDR1 DFQATT, CDR2 SNEGSKA (reference sequence). Deletions cut 4 bases from V and 2 bases from J, with 15 bases between. The CDR3 region is CSATSFQVPYEQYF. DNA for the CDR3: TGCAGTGCTACGTCTTTCCAGGTCCCCTACGAGCAGTACTTC.

The sample holds many counts of this clonotype. This chain connects TRBV6-4 to TRBJ2-7, with TRBD2 matching over 7 bases. Germline lookup yields CDR1 MRHNA and CDR2 SNTAGT. The CDR3 is made up of 17 amino acids. Unmatched junction bases numbered 12, after V lost 0 bases and J lost 4 bases. The chain's CDR3 is CASSDSRGRGSGYEQYF. For the CDR3, the DNA is TGTGCCAGCAGTGACTCAAGAGGTCGCGGGAGCGGGTACGAGCAGTACTTC.

This clonotype has more than one count but fewer than ten. Sequence at one end of the junction differs from germline and may be a read error. V and J are TRBV20-1 and TRBJ2-5; 12 nucleotides match TRBD2. The CDR3 is made up of 19 amino acids. Germline assignment: CDR1 DFQATT and CDR2 SNEGSKA (reference sequence). The CDR3 reads CCARGQVASGRAMLETQYF. CDR3 bases: TGCTGTGCTAGAGGTCAAGTGGCTAGCGGGAGGGCCATGCTAGAGACCCAGTACTTC.

The rearrangement uses TRBV6-5 and TRBJ2-7; perhaps TRBD1 as D (6 bases). Trimming pared 0 bases from V and 5 bases from J, leaving 17 bases between. The length of the CDR3 is 16 residues. CDR1 and CDR2 from the germline V gene are MNHEY and SVGAGI. CDR3 amino acids: CASSYSTPGVGHEQYF. In DNA, the CDR3 is TGTGCCAGCAGTTACTCGACCCCAGGGGTAGGCCACGAGCAGTACTTC.

J is TRBJ2-7 and V is TRBV20-1, with 7 bases aligning to TRBD1. The CDR3 covers 14 residues. Losses at the gene ends were 4 bases for V and 7 bases for J; bases not matched to a gene: 13. Germline V CDR1 and CDR2: DFQATT, SNEGSKA (reference sequence). CDR3 in DNA: TGCAGTGCTACCCCTAGTCACAGGGGAGAAGAGCAGTACTTC. Its protein product is CSATPSHRGEEQYF.

The table lists this clonotype with many counts. This chain joins TRBV6-2 or TRBV6-3 and TRBJ1-1; no clear D. Between the trimmed V and J ends, which lost 2 bases and 5 bases, there was a span of 12 bases. This CDR3 is 14 amino acids long. CDR1 and CDR2 from the germline V gene are MNHEY and SVGEGT. CDR3 residues: CASSYTRVATEAFF. DNA of the CDR3: TGTGCCAGCAGTTACACGAGGGTGGCGACTGAAGCTTTCTTT.

In its sample, this clonotype was seen many times. V is TRBV29-1 and J is TRBJ2-2, with a tentative D call TRBD1 (5 bases). CDR1 SQVTM and CDR2 ANQGSEA come from the germline V gene. V was shortened by 2 bases and J by 5 bases, with 15 bases between the two germline ends. CDR3 length equals 15 residues. CDR3: CSVENWAGQTGELFF. The CDR3 DNA sequence: TGCAGCGTTGAAAATTGGGCAGGGCAGACCGGGGAGCTGTTTTTT.